The TCR beta chain described here comes from a study of blood T cell repertoires in COVID-19. The repertoire was sequenced with immunoSEQ multiplex PCR; TCRdb's copy has only in-frame clones and lacks some. The sample contains roughly 670,000 clones, 90% of which appear only once. The sequenced material came from peripheral blood. The sequence derives from a woman in her late teens or twenties with acute or convalescent COVID-19.

CDR3 in amino acids: CASSRDRRRWEQYF. DNA for the CDR3: TGTGCCAGCAGCCGGGACAGAAGGCGGTGGGAGCAGTACTTC. The chain joins TRBV6-2 or TRBV6-3 to TRBJ2-7; 7 bases line up with TRBD1. The junction had 12 bases not matched to a gene; V was cut back by 6 bases and J by 7 bases. The CDR3 loop spans 14 amino acids. Germline V lookup: CDR1 MNHEY, CDR2 SVGEGT.